What follows are 13 T cell receptor beta chains derived from one specimen sequenced in a study of cytotoxic CD8 clonotypes in ibrutinib-treated CLL. Some clones are missing from TCRdb's copy, which holds only in-frame ones; the method was immunoSEQ multiplex PCR. The repertoire holds under 200,000 clones, approximately 84% seen once, with 3.5% to 5.5% in the top ten. Sequencing was performed on PBMCs, taken after 24 months of ibrutinib treatment. The receptors here all came from a human donor with chronic lymphocytic leukemia.

The CDR3 protein is CASSPQGAKYEQYF. The CDR3, as DNA: TGTGCCAGCAGCCCCCAGGGGGCGAAGTACGAGCAGTACTTC. This chain connects TRBV16 to TRBJ2-7; 8 bases are a match to TRBD1. Germline V CDR1 and CDR2: KGHSY, FQNENV. Unmatched junction bases numbered 6, after V lost 4 bases and J lost 4 bases. The CDR3 has 14 residues.

V and J are TRBV19 and TRBJ1-5; D is unclear. The CDR3 sequence is 14 residues long. Deletions cut 3 bases from V and 3 bases from J, with 9 bases between. CDR1 is LNHDA and CDR2 is SQIVND in the germline V gene (reference sequence). CDR3 bases: TGTGCCAGTAGTATTCTGGCCTACAATCAGCCCCAGCATTTT. Translation gives CASSILAYNQPQHF.

The chain links TRBV5-1 to TRBJ2-1; D might be TRBD1 or TRBD2, each matching 6 bases. Looked up from germline, CDR1 is SGHRS and CDR2 is YFSETQ. The CDR3 extends over 16 amino acids. Trimming took off 2 bases at V and 4 bases at J, with 16 bases between the two ends. The CDR3: CASSFEARGPYNEQFF. The CDR3 nucleotides are TGCGCCAGCAGCTTCGAAGCCCGGGGGCCTTACAATGAGCAGTTCTTC.

The chain combines TRBV2 with TRBJ2-1, with TRBD2 matching 12 bases. Trimming at V came to 5 bases and at J to 9 bases, leaving 8 bases not matched to a gene. The CDR3 totals 15 residues. Germline CDR1 and CDR2: SNHLY and FYNNEI. The CDR3 region is CASSRLAGGLSEQFF. In nucleotides, the CDR3 is TGTGCCAGCAGTCGGCTAGCGGGGGGGTTAAGTGAGCAGTTCTTC.

This clone was picked up one time. The chain combines TRBV28 with TRBJ2-7; no firm D call. The CDR3 extends over 12 amino acids. V lost 8 bases and J lost 1, with 9 bases in between. CDR1 is MDHEN, CDR2 SYDVKM, per germline. The CDR3 region has the DNA TGTGCCAGCGGGGTCCTATCCTACGAGCAGTACTTC. This gives the protein CASGVLSYEQYF.

The chain has TRBV4-1 and TRBJ2-7, with D tentatively TRBD1 (6 bases). Trimming cost V 4 bases and J 2 bases, with 15 bases left between them. CDR3 length: 15 residues. Germline-derived CDR1 and CDR2 are MGHRA and YSYEKL. For the CDR3, the DNA is TGCGCCAGCAGCCCTACTTGGACAGTCGCCTACGAGCAGTACTTC. It encodes CASSPTWTVAYEQYF.

This clone appeared a few times. The CDR3 DNA reads as TGTGCCAGCAGAGATAGGGTGGGACGTGATTCACCCCTCCACTTT. Protein: CASRDRVGRDSPLHF. The V gene is TRBV7-8, the J gene TRBJ1-6; D is possibly TRBD1 (5 bases). This CDR3 contains 15 residues. Germline lookup yields CDR1 SGHVS and CDR2 FQNEAQ. Trimming left V 6 bases short and J 8 bases short, with 17 bases between. The entire variable domain, with the rest obtained from reference TRBV7-8 and TRBJ1-6, is as follows: GAGVSQSPRYKVAKRGQDVALRCDPISGHVSLFWYQQALGQGPEFLTYFQNEAQLDKSGLPSDRFFAERPEGSVSTLKIQRTQQEDSAVYLCASRDRVGRDSPLHFGNGTRLTVT.

The chain combines TRBV30 with TRBJ2-5; no firm D call. V was cut by 2 bases and J by 4 bases, with 8 bases left in between. The CDR3 length is 12 residues. Germline lookup yields CDR1 GTSNPN and CDR2 SVGIG (reference sequence). For the CDR3, the DNA is TGTGCCTGGAGTCAGTCGCGAGAGACCCAGTACTTC. Its protein is CAWSQSRETQYF.

This chain joins TRBV4-1 and TRBJ1-1, with D perhaps TRBD1 (6 bases). This CDR3 spans 16 amino acids. Germline V gene lookup returns CDR1 MGHRA and CDR2 YSYEKL. V was cut by 1 base and J by 3 bases, with 15 bases left in between. CDR3 sequence (DNA): TGCGCCAGCAGCCAAGGAGGTCGGGGGCGCGACACTGAAGCTTTCTTT. Protein sequence: CASSQGGRGRDTEAFF.

The J gene is TRBJ2-5, the V gene TRBV19; 9 bases align to TRBD1. The length of the CDR3 is 14 residues. Germline V gene sequence: CDR1 LNHDA, CDR2 SQIVND (reference sequence). V lost 11 bases and J lost 5; bases outside the gene matches: 12. This CDR3 reads CAGWDRVLYETQYF. The DNA for the CDR3 is TGTGCCGGCTGGGACAGGGTCCTGTATGAGACCCAGTACTTC. Filled out from reference TRBV19 and TRBJ2-5, the complete variable domain reads DGGITQSPKYLFRKEGQNVTLSCEQNLNHDAMYWYRQDPGQGLRLIYYSQIVNDFQKGDIAEGYSVSREKKESFPLTVTSAQKNPTAFYLCAGWDRVLYETQYFGPGTRLLVL.

The chain recombines TRBV11-2 with TRBJ2-3; 11 bases match TRBD2. Trimming cost V 5 bases and J 0 bases; bases outside gene matches: 10. The CDR3 sequence is 18 residues long. CDR1 and CDR2 (germline): SGHAT, FQNNGV. CDR3 coding DNA: TGTGCCAGCAGCACCCGGAGGGCTAGCGGGGGGAGCACAGATACGCAGTATTTT. Its translation is CASSTRRASGGSTDTQYF.

The chain employs TRBV7-2 and TRBJ1-4, with D perhaps matching TRBD1 (6 bases). From germline, CDR1 is SGHTA and CDR2 FQGNSA. This CDR3 has 15 amino acids. The V end lost 5 bases, the J end lost 4 bases, and 14 bases lay between the germline ends. The CDR3 spells CASSDRTERNEKLFF. The CDR3 nucleotides read TGTGCCAGCAGCGACCGGACAGAACGTAATGAAAAACTGTTTTTT. The full variable domain, in which reference TRBV7-2 and TRBJ1-4 provide the parts outside the CDR3, is GAGVSQSPSNKVTEKGKDVELRCDPISGHTALYWYRQSLGQGLEFLIYFQGNSAPDKSGLPSDRFSAERTGGSVSTLTIQRTQQEDSAVYLCASSDRTERNEKLFFGSGTQLSVL.

The J gene is TRBJ2-7, the V gene TRBV7-2; 7 nucleotides match TRBD1. CDR3 length: 16 residues. Losses at the gene ends were 0 bases for V and 3 bases for J; bases not matched to a gene: 8. The V gene's germline CDR1 is SGHTA and CDR2 FQGNSA. CDR3 region: CASSLAHGQELYEQYF. In nucleotides, the CDR3 is TGTGCCAGCAGCTTAGCCCACGGACAGGAACTCTACGAGCAGTACTTC.